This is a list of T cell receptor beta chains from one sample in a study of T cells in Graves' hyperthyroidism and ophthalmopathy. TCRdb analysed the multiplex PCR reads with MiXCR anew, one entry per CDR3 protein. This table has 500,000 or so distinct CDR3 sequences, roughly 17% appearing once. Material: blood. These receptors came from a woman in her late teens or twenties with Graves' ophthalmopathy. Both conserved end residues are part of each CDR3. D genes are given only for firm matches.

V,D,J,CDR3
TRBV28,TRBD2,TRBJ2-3,CASSFQGLAGTDTQYF
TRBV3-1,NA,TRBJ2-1,CASSQGLDNEQFF
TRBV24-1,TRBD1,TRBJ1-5,CATSEPGQVNQPQHF
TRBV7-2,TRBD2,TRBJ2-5,CASSPRLASMSETQYF
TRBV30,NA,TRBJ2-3,CAWSTFVWDTQYF
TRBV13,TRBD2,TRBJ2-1,CAILLAGSYNEQFF
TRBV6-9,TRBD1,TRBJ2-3,CASSFLDRATDTQYF
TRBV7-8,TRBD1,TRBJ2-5,CASSPTGVGETQYF
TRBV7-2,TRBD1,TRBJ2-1,CASSSGQGNRNEQFF
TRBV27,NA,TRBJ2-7,CASSFDSGGYEQYF
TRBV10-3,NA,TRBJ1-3,CAISRTEQNTIYF